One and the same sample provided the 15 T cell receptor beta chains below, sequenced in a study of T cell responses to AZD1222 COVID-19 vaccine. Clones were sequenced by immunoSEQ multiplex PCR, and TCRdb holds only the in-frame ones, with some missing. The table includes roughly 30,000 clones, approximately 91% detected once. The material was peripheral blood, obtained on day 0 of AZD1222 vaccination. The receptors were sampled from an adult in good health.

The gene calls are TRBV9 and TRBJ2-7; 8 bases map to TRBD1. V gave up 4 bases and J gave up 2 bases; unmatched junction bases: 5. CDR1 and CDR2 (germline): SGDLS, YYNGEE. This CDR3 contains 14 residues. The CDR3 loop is CASSRDRQTYEQYF. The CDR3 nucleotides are TGTGCCAGCAGCCGGGACAGGCAGACCTACGAGCAGTACTTC.

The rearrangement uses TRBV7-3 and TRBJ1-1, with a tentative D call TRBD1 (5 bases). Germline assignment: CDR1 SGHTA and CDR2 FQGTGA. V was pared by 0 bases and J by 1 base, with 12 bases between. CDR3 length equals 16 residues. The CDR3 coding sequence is TGTGCCAGCAGCTTAACTTCCATCGGACAGAACACTGAAGCTTTCTTT. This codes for CASSLTSIGQNTEAFF. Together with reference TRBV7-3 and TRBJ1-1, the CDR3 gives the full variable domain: GAGVSQTPSNKVTEKGKYVELRCDPISGHTALYWYRQSLGQGPEFLIYFQGTGAADDSGLPNDRFFAVRPEGSVSTLKIQRTERGDSAVYLCASSLTSIGQNTEAFFGQGTRLTVV.

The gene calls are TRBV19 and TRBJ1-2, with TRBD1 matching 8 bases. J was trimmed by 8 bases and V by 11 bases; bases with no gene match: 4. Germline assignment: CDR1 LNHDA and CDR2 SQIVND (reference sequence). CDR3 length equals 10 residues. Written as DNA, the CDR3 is TGTGCCTCAGGGGGCTGGGGCTACACCTTC. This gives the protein CASGGWGYTF.

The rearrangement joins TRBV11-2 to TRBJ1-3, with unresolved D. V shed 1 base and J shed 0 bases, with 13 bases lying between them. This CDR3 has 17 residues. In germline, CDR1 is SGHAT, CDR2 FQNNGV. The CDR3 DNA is TGTGCCAGCAGCTTAGGGGCCCCCGGACTCTCTGGAAACACCATATATTTT. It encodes CASSLGAPGLSGNTIYF.

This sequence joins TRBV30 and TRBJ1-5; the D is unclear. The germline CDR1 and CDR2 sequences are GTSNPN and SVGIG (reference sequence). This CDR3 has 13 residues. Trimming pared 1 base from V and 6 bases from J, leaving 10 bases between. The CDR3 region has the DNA TGTGCCTGGAGTGGCGGACCGCGTCAGCCCCAGCATTTT. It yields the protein CAWSGGPRQPQHF.

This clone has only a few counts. For the CDR3, the DNA is TGTGCCAGTAGTATACAGGGGCGCACTGAAGCTTTCTTT. Translating it yields CASSIQGRTEAFF. The chain has TRBV19 and TRBJ1-1; D might be TRBD1 (6 bases). Germline lookup yields CDR1 LNHDA and CDR2 SQIVND (reference sequence). The V end was cut by 2 bases, the J end by 4 bases, with 8 bases between. This CDR3 has 13 residues.

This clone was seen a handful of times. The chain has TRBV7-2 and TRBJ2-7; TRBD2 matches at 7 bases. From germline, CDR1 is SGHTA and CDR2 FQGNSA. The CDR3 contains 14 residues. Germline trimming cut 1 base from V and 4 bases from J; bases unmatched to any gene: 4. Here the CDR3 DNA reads TGTGCCAGCAGCTTAGTTGCGGGAGCTTACGAGCAGTACTTC. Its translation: CASSLVAGAYEQYF.

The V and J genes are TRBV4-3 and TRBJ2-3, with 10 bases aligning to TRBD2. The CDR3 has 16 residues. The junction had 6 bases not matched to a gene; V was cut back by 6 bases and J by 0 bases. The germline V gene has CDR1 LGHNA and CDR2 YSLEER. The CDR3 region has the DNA TGCGCCAGCAGGCGTGGACTAGCGGCTAGCACAGATACGCAGTATTTT. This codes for CASRRGLAASTDTQYF.

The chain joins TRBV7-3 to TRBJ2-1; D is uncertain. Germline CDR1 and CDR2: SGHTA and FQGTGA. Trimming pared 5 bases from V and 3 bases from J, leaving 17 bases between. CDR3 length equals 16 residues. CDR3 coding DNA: TGTGCCAGCAGCCAGACACCGAGACGCGACTACAATGAGCAGTTCTTC. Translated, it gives CASSQTPRRDYNEQFF.

CDR3 in amino acids: CASSPGGHGEQYF. CDR3 nucleotide sequence: TGTGCCAGCAGCCCGGGGGGACACGGGGAGCAGTACTTC. The V call is TRBV5-4, the J call TRBJ2-7; the D gene is possibly TRBD2 (7 bases). V gave up 4 bases and J gave up 7 bases, with 15 bases separating them. This CDR3 contains 13 residues. Germline CDR1 reads SGHNT; CDR2 reads YYREEE (reference sequence).

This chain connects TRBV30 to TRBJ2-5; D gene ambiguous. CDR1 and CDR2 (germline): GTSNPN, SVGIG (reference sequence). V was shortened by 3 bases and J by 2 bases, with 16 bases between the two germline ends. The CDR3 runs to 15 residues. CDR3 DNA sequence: TGTGCCTGGAGCGTTCGGGTGCCTCCTCAAGAGACCCAGTACTTC. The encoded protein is CAWSVRVPPQETQYF.

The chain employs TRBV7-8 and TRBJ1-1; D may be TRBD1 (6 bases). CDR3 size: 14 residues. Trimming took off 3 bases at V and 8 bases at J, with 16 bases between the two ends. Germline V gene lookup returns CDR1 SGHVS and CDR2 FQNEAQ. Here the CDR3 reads CASSFPRTATEAFF. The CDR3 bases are TGTGCCAGCAGCTTTCCTCGGACAGCAACAGAAGCTTTCTTT.

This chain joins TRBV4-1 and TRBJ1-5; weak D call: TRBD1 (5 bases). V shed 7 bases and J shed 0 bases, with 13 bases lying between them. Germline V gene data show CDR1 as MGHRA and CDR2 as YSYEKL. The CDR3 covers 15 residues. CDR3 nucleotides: TGCGCCAGCAAGGAGCGGGGGAATAGCAATCAGCCCCAGCATTTT. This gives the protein CASKERGNSNQPQHF.

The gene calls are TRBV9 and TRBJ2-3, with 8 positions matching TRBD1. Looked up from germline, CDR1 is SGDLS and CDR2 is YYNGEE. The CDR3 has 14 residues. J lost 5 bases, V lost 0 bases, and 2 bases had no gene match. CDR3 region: CASSVAGGGDTQYF. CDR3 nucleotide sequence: TGTGCCAGCAGCGTAGCAGGGGGCGGAGATACGCAGTATTTT.

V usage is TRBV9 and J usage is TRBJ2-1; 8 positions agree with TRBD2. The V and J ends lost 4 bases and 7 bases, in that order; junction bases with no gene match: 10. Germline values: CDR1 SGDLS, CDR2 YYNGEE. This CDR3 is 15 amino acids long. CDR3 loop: CASSRASGSHNEQFF. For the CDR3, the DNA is TGTGCCAGCAGCCGGGCCAGCGGGAGTCATAATGAGCAGTTCTTC. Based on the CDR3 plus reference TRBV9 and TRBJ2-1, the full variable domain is DSGVTQTPKHLITATGQRVTLRCSPRSGDLSVYWYQQSLDQGLQFLIQYYNGEERAKGNILERFSAQQFPDLHSELNLSSLELGDSALYFCASSRASGSHNEQFFGPGTRLTVL.